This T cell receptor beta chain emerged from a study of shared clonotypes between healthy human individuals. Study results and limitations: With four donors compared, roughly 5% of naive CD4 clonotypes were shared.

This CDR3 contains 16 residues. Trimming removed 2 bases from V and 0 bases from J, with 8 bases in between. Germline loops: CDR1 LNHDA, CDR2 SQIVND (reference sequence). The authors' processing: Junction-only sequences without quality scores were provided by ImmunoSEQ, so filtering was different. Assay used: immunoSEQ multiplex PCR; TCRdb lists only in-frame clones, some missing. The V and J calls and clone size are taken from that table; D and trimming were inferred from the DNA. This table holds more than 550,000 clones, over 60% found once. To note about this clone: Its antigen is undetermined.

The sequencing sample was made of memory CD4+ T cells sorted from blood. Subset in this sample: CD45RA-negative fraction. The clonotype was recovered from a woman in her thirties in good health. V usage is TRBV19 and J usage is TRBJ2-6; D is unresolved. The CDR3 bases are TGTGCCAGTAGTATACCCCATAGCTCTGGGGCCAACGTCCTGACTTTC. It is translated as CASSIPHSSGANVLTF.